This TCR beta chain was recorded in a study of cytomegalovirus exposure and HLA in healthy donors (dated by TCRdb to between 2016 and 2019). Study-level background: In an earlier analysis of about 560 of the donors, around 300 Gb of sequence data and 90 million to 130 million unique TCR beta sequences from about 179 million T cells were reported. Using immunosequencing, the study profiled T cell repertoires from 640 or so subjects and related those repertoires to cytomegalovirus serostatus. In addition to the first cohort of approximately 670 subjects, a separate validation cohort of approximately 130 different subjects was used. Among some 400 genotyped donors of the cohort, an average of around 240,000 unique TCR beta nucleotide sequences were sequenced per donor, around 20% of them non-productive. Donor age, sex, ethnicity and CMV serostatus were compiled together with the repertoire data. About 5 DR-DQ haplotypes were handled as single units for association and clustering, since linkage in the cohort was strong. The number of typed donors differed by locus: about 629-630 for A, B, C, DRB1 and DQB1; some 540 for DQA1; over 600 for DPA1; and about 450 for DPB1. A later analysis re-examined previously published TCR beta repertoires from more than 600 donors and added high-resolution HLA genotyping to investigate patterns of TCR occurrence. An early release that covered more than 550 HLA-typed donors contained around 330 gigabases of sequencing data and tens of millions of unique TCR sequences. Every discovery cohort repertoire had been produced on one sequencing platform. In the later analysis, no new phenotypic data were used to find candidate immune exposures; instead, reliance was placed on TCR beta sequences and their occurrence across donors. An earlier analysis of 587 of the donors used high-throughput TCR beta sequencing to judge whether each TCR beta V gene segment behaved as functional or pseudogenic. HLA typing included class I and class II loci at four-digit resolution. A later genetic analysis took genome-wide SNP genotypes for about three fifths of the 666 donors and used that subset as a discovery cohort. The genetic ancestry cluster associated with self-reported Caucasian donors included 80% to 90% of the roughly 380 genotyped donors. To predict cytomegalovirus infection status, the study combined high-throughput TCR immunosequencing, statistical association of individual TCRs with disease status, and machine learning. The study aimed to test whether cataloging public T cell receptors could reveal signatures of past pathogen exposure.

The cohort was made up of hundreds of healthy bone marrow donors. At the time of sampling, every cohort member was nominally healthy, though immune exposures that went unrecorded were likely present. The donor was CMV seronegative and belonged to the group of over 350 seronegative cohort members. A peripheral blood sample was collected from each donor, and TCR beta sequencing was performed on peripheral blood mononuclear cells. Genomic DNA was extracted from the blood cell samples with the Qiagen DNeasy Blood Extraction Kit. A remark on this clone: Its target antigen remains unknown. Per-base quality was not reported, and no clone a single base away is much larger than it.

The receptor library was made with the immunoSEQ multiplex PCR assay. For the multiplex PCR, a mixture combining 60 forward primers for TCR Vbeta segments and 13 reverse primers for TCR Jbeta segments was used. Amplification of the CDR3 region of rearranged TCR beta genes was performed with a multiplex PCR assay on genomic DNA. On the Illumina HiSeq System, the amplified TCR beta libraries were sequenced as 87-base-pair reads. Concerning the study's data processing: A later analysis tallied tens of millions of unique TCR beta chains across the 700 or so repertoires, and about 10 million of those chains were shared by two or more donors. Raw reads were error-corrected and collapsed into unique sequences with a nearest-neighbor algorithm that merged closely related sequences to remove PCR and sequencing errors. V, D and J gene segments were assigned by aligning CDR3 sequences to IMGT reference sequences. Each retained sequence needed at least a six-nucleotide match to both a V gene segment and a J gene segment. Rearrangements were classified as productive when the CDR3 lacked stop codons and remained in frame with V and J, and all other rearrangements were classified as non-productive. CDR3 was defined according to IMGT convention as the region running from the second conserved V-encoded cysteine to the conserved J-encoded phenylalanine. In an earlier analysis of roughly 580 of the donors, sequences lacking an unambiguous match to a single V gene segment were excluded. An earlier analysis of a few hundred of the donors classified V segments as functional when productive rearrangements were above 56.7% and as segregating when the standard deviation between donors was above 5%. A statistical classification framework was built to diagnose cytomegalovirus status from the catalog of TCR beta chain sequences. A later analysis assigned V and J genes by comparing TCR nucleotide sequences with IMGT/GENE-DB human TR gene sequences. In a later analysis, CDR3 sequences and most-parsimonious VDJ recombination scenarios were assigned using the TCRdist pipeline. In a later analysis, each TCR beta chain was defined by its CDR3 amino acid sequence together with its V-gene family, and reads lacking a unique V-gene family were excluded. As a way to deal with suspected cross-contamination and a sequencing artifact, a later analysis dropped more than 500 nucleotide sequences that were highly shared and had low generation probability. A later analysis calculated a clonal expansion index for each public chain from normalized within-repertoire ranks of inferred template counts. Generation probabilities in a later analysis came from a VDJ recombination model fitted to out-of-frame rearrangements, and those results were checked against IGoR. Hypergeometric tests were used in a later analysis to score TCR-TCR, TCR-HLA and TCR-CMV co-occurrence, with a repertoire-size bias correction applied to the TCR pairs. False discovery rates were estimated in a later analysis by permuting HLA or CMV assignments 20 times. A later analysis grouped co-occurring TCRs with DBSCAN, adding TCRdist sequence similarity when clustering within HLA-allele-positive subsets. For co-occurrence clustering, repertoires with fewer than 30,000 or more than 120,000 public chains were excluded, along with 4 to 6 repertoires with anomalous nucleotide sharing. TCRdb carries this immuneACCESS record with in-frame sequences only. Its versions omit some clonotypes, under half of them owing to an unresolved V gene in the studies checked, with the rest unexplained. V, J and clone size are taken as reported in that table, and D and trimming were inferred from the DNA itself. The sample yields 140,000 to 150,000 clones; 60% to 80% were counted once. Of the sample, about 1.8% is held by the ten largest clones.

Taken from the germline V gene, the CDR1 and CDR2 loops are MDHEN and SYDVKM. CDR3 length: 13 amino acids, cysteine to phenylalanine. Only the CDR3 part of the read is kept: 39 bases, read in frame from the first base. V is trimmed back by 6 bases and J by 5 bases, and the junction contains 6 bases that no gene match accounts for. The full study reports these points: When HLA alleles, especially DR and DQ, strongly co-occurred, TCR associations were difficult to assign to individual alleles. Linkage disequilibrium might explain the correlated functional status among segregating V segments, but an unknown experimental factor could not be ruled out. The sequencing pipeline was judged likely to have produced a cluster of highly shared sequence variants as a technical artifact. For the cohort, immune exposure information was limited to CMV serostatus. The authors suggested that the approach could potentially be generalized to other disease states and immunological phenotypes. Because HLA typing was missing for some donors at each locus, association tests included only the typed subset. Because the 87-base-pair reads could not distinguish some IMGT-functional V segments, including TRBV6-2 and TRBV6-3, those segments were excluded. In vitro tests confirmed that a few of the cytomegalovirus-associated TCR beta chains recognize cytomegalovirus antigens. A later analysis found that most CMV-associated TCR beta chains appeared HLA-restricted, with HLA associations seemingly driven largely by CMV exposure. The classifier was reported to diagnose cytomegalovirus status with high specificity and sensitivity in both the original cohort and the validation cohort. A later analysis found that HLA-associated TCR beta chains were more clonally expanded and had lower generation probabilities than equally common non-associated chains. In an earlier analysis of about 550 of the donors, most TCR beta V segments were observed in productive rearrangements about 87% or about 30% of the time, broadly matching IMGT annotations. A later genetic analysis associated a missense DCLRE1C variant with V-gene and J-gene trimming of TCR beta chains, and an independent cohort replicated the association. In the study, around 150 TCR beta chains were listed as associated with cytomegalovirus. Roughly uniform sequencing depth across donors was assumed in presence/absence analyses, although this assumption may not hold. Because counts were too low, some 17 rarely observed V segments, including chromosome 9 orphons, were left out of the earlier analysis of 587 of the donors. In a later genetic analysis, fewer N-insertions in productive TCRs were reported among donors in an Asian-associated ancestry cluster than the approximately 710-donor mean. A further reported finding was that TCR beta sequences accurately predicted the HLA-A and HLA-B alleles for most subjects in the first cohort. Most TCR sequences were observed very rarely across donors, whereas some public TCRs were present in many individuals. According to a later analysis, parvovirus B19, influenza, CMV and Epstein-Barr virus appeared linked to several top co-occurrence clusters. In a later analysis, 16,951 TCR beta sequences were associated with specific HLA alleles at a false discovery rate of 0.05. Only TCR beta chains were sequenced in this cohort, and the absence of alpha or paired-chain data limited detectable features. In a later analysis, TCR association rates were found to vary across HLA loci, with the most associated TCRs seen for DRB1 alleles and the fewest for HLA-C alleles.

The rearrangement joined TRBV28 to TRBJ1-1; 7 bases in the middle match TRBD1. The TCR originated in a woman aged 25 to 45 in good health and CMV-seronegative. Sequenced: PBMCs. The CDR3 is CASRYLQGTEAFF. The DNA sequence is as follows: TGTGCCAGCAGGTACTTACAGGGGACTGAAGCTTTCTTT.